These 10 T cell receptor beta chains were all obtained from the same sample, sequenced in a study of blood T cell repertoires in COVID-19. TCRdb's copy holds only in-frame clones and misses some; the assay was immunoSEQ multiplex PCR. This repertoire shows 90,000 to 100,000 clones, about 89% found once; its top ten account for 10%. What was sequenced was peripheral blood. The receptors come from a man aged 45-60 years with acute or convalescent COVID-19.

V usage is TRBV11-3 and J usage is TRBJ2-5; the match to TRBD2 covers 8 bases. V lost 5 bases, J lost 1 base, and 9 bases stayed unmatched. Per germline, CDR1 SGHNT and CDR2 YENEEA. This CDR3 has 16 amino acids. The DNA of the CDR3 is TGTGCCAGCAGCGCTATAGCGGGGACGTCCCAAGAGACCCAGTACTTC. It specifies CASSAIAGTSQETQYF.

The chain couples TRBV12-2 to TRBJ1-6; the table calls TRBD1, which could not be checked here. TRBV12-2 is described as a pseudogene. The length of the CDR3 is 16 residues. The DNA for the CDR3 is TGTGCAAGTCGCTTAGCGTCCGGACAGCTGAATTCACCCCTCCACTTT. Translated: CASRLASGQLNSPLHF.

This sequence joins TRBV19 and TRBJ2-1; weak D call: TRBD1 (5 bases). Germline lookup yields CDR1 LNHDA and CDR2 SQIVND (reference sequence). The CDR3 is 15 amino acids. Trimming shortened V by 5 bases and J by 0 bases, and 11 bases separated the two germline ends. CDR3 sequence reads: CASSDTGRSYNEQFF. CDR3 DNA: TGTGCCAGTAGTGACACAGGCCGCTCCTACAATGAGCAGTTCTTC. The full variable domain, in which reference TRBV19 and TRBJ2-1 provide the parts outside the CDR3, is DGGITQSPKYLFRKEGQNVTLSCEQNLNHDAMYWYRQDPGQGLRLIYYSQIVNDFQKGDIAEGYSVSREKKESFPLTVTSAQKNPTAFYLCASSDTGRSYNEQFFGPGTRLTVL.

V gene TRBV7-2 combines with J gene TRBJ2-7; D might be TRBD2 (6 bases). The V gene lost 4 bases and the J gene lost 2 bases, with 9 bases spanning the gap. This CDR3 is 13 amino acids long. Germline V lookup: CDR1 SGHTA, CDR2 FQGNSA. The CDR3 loop is CASSWGLTYEQYF. The CDR3 bases are TGTGCCAGCAGCTGGGGACTGACCTACGAGCAGTACTTC.

This sequence joins TRBV28 and TRBJ1-6, with a weak D call TRBD1 (6 bases). V was cut by 3 bases and J by 10 bases, with 16 bases left in between. Germline V gene lookup returns CDR1 MDHEN and CDR2 SYDVKM. The length of the CDR3 is 15 residues. The CDR3 DNA reads as TGTGCCAGCAGTTTTCTGCAGGGGAAGGGGTCACCCCTCCACTTT. The encoded protein is CASSFLQGKGSPLHF.

The V gene is TRBV5-1, the J gene TRBJ1-3; D may be TRBD1 (5 bases). Trimming removed 0 bases from V and 0 bases from J, with 13 bases in between. The CDR3 runs to 17 residues. CDR1 is SGHRS and CDR2 is YFSETQ in the germline V gene. CDR3 amino acids: CASSLAGTGSSGNTIYF. As DNA, the CDR3 is TGCGCCAGCAGCTTGGCCGGGACTGGTTCCTCTGGAAACACCATATATTTT.

The CDR3 DNA reads as TGCGCCAGCAGCGATAGGACAGGGGCGGGAAACATTCAGTACTTC. This translates into CASSDRTGAGNIQYF. The chain combines TRBV5-1 with TRBJ2-4; 9 nucleotides line up with TRBD1. Germline V gene sequence: CDR1 SGHRS, CDR2 YFSETQ. With V trimmed by 4 bases and J by 6 bases, 8 bases remained unmatched. The CDR3 totals 15 residues.

The chain is built from TRBV2 and TRBJ2-2; possible D gene TRBD2, 6 bases. The ends were cut back, 5 bases at V and 7 bases at J, with 17 bases in the middle. Germline CDR1 reads SNHLY; CDR2 reads FYNNEI. The CDR3 has 15 residues. The CDR3 sequence: CASSKDGGQGGELFF. Written as DNA, the CDR3 is TGTGCCAGCAGTAAAGACGGGGGTCAGGGCGGGGAGCTGTTTTTT.

The J gene is TRBJ2-7, the V gene TRBV6-5; the match to TRBD1 covers 8 bases. CDR1 MNHEY and CDR2 SVGAGI come from the germline V gene. Trimming removed 6 bases from V and 3 bases from J; junction bases left unmatched: 7. The CDR3 has 14 amino acids. The CDR3 DNA reads TGTGCCAGCAGCAGGGACAGGCCCGTCTACGAGCAGTACTTC. Translated, it gives CASSRDRPVYEQYF.

The chain carries TRBV10-3 and TRBJ1-1; 10 bases match TRBD1. V dropped 8 bases and J dropped 0; count of bases not matched to a gene: 9. CDR3 length: 16 amino acids. Germline V gene sequence: CDR1 ENHRY, CDR2 SYGVKD. The CDR3, as DNA: TGTGCCATCTCTAGGACAGGGGGAGGAATGAACACTGAAGCTTTCTTT. Translated: CAISRTGGGMNTEAFF.